This T cell receptor (beta chain) was captured in a study of long-term antiretroviral therapy in people with HIV. Regarding the study as a whole: Dominating the repertoire at all time points were the clones that expanded before ART.

No fewer than two post-ART and no fewer than one pre-ART PBMC samples existed for each donor. Sequencing relied on immunoSEQ assay v3.0, run at survey level. The repertoire was sequenced with immunoSEQ multiplex PCR; TCRdb's copy has only in-frame clones and lacks some. The sample holds tens of thousands of clones, around 96% seen once. Details on this clone: Its antigen is not identified.

This clonotype originated in a man aged 25-45 years with HIV. The sample was unsorted PBMCs, taken around 6 years after starting antiretroviral therapy.

For the CDR3, the DNA is TGTGCCAGCAGTTTAGGGGGGGTAGTAGGGACACCCCTCCACTTT. This sequence encodes CASSLGGVVGTPLHF. The rearrangement uses TRBV27 and TRBJ1-6, with D possibly matching TRBD1 (5 bases). The CDR3 loop spans 15 amino acids. Germline V gene data show CDR1 as MNHEY and CDR2 as SMNVEV (reference sequence). With 2 bases removed from V and 11 bases from J, the gap between germline ends came to 16 bases.